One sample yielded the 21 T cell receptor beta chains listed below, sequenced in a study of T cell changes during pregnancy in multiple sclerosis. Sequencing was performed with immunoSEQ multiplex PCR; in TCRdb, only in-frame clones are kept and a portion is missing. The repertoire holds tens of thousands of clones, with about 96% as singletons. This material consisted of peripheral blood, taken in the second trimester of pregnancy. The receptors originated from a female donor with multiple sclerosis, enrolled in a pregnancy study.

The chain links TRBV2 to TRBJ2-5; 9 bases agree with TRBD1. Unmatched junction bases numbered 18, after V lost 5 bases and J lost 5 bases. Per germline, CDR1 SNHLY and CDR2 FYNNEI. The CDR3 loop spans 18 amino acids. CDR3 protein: CASSKDLRPTGGMETQYF. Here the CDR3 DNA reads TGTGCCAGCAGTAAGGATTTAAGACCGACAGGGGGTATGGAGACCCAGTACTTC.

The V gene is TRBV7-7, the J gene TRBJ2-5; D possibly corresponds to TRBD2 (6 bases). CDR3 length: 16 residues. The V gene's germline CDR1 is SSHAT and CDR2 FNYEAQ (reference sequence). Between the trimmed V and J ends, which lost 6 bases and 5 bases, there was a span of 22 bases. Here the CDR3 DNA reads TGTGCCAGCAGTCCGAGTAGCGGCCTGAGCCTGGAGACCCAGTACTTC. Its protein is CASSPSSGLSLETQYF.

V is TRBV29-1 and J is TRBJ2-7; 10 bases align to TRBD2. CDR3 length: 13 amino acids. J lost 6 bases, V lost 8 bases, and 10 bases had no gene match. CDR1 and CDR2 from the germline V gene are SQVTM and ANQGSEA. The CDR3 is CSTRTSGGGEQYF. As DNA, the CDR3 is TGCAGCACACGGACTAGCGGAGGAGGCGAGCAGTACTTC.

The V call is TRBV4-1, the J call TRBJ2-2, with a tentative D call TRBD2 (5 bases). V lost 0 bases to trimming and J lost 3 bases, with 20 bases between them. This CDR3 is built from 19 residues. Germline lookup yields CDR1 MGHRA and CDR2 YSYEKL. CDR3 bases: TGCGCCAGCAGCCAAGATAGAATTCCGTCCGGACTCCACACCGGGGAGCTGTTTTTT. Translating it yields CASSQDRIPSGLHTGELFF.

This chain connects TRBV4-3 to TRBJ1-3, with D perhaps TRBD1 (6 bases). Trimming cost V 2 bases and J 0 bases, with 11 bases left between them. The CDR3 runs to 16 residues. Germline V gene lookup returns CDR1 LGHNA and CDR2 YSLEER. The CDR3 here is CASSQTGLSSGNTIYF. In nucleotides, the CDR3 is TGCGCCAGCAGCCAAACAGGGCTCAGCTCTGGAAACACCATATATTTT.

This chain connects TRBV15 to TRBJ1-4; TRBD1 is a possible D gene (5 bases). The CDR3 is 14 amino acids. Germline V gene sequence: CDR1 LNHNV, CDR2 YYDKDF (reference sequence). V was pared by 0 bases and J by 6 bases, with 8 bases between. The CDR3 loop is CATSRDKGDEKLFF. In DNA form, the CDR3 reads TGTGCCACCAGCAGAGATAAAGGGGATGAAAAACTGTTTTTT.

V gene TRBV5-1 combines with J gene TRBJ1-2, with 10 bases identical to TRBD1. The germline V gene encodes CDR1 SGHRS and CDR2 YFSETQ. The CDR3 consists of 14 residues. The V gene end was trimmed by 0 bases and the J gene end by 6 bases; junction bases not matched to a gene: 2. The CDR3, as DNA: TGCGCCAGCAGCTTGGCCGGACAGGGGGATGGCTACACCTTC. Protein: CASSLAGQGDGYTF.

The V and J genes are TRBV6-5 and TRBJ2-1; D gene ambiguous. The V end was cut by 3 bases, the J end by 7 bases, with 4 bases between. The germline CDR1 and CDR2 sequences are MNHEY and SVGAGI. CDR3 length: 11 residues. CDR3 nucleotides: TGTGCCAGCAGTTATTCTAATGAGCAGTTCTTC. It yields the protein CASSYSNEQFF.

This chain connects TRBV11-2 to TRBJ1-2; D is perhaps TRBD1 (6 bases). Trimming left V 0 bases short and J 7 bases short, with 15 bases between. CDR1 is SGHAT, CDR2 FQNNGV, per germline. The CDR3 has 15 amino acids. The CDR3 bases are TGTGCCAGCAGCTTAGATGGGGGGGGCGCGGGTGGCTACACCTTC. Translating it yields CASSLDGGGAGGYTF.

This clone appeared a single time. CDR3 sequence: CASSSGTGNEQFF. CDR3 sequence (DNA): TGTGCCAGCAGCTCTGGGACAGGGAATGAGCAGTTCTTC. The chain recombines TRBV9 with TRBJ2-1; TRBD1 matches at 9 bases. CDR1 is SGDLS, CDR2 YYNGEE, per germline. CDR3 size: 13 residues. The trim removed 4 bases at V and 7 bases at J, leaving 3 bases unmatched.

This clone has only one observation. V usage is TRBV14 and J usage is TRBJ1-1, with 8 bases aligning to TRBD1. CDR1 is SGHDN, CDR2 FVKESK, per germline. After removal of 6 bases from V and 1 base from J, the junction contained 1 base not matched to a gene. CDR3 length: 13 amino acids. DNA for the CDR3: TGTGCCAGCAGAGGGACAGGGAACACTGAAGCTTTCTTT. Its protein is CASRGTGNTEAFF.

CDR3 in DNA: TGTGCCAGCATACGAGAGTTAAATGGCTACACCTTC. Protein product: CASIRELNGYTF. J is TRBJ1-2 and V is TRBV2, with D unresolved. This CDR3 region has 12 residues. V was pared by 7 bases and J by 6 bases, with 12 bases between. Germline CDR1 SNHLY, CDR2 FYNNEI. Full variable domain (remainder filled in from reference TRBV2 and TRBJ1-2): EPEVTQTPSHQVTQMGQEVILRCVPISNHLYFYWYRQILGQKVEFLVSFYNNEISEKSEIFDDQFSVERPDGSNFTLKIRSTKLEDSAMYFCASIRELNGYTFGSGTRLTVV.

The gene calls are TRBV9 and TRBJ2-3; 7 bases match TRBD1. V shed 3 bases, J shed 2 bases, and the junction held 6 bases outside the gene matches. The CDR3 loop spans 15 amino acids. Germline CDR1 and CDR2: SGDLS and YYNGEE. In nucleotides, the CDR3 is TGTGCCAGCAGCGACCCGGGACAGTTCACAGATACGCAGTATTTT. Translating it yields CASSDPGQFTDTQYF.

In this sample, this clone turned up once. The CDR3 nucleotides are TGTGCCAGCAGCTTGGTCGGGACTAGGAACACCGGGGAGCTGTTTTTT. This gives the protein CASSLVGTRNTGELFF. The V call is TRBV7-2, the J call TRBJ2-2; 8 bases agree with TRBD2. This CDR3 is 16 amino acids long. Germline V gene lookup returns CDR1 SGHTA and CDR2 FQGNSA. V lost 3 bases and J lost 1; bases outside the gene matches: 4.

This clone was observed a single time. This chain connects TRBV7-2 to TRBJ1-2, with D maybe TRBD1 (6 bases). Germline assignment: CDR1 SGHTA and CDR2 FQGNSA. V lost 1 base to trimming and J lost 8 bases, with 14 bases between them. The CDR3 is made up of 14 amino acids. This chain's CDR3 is CASSLVGGRKGYTF. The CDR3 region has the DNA TGTGCCAGCAGCTTAGTCGGGGGGCGCAAAGGCTACACCTTC.

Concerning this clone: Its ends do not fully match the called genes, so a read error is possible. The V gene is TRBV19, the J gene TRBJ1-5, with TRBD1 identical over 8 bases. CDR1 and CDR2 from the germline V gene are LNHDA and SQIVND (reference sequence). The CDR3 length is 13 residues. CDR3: CASSPVNRGGVNF. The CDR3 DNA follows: TGTGCCAGTAGTCCCGTGAACAGGGGGGGAGTTAACTTT.

CDR3 nucleotides: TGTGCCACCCGAACTAGCTCGAAAAACGAGCAGTACTTC. Its translation: CATRTSSKNEQYF. The rearrangement links TRBV15 to TRBJ2-7; tentatively, D is TRBD2 (6 bases). From germline, CDR1 is LNHNV and CDR2 YYDKDF (reference sequence). V lost 8 bases to trimming and J lost 5 bases, with 16 bases between them. This CDR3 spans 13 amino acids.

The CDR3 is CASRTEGGLNQPQHF. DNA of the CDR3: TGTGCCAGCAGAACGGAGGGAGGCCTCAATCAGCCCCAGCATTTT. This chain links TRBV2 with TRBJ1-5; D is unclear. Trimming pared 6 bases from V and 3 bases from J, leaving 15 bases between. This CDR3 has 15 residues. Germline V gene lookup returns CDR1 SNHLY and CDR2 FYNNEI.

CDR3 coding DNA: TGCGCCAGCAGCCAAGATACAGCGGGGGCCTACAATGAGCAGTTCTTC. This sequence encodes CASSQDTAGAYNEQFF. The chain carries TRBV4-3 and TRBJ2-1, with TRBD2 matching 8 bases. The CDR3 has 16 amino acids. V was clipped by 0 bases and J by 2 bases; unmatched bases: 3. The germline V gene encodes CDR1 LGHNA and CDR2 YSLEER.

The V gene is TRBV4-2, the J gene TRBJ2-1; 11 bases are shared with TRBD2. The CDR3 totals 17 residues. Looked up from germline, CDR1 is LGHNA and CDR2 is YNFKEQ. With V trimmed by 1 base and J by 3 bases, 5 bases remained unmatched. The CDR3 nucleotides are TGTGCCAGCAGCCAAGTGGCTAGCGGGGGGCTCTACAATGAGCAGTTCTTC. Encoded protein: CASSQVASGGLYNEQFF.

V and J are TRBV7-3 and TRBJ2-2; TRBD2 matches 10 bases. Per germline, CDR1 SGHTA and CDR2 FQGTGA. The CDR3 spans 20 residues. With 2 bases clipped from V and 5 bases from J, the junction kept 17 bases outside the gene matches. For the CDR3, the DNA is TGTGCCAGCAGCTTATTTGAAAGGGGCCAGGGACTAGCGAGAACCGGGGAGCTGTTTTTT. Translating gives CASSLFERGQGLARTGELFF.